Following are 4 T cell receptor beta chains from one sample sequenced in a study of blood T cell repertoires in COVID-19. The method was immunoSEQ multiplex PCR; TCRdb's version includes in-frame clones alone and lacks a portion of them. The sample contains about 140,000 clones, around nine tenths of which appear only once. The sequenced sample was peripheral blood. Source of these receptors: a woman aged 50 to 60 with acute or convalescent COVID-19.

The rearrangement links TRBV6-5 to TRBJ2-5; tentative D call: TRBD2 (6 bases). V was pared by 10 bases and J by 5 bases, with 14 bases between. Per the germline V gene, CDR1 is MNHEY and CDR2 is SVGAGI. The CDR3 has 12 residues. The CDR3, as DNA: TGTGCCACCCGGGAGCCGCAGGAGACCCAGTACTTC. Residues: CATREPQETQYF.

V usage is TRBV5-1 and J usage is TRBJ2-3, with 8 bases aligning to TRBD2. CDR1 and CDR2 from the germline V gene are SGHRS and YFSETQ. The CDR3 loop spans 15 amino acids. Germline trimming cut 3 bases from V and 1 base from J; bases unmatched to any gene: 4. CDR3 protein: CASSSMTSGTDTQYF. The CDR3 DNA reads TGCGCCAGCAGCTCGATGACTAGCGGCACAGATACGCAGTATTTT. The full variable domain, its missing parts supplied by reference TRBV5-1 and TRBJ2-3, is KAGVTQTPRYLIKTRGQQVTLSCSPISGHRSVSWYQQTPGQGLQFLFEYFSETQRNKGNFPGRFSGRQFSNSRSEMNVSTLELGDSALYLCASSSMTSGTDTQYFGPGTRLTVL.

The CDR3 DNA sequence: TGTGCCAGTAGTATAGGGCTTGAAGCTTTCTTT. Its translation is CASSIGLEAFF. The chain recombines TRBV19 with TRBJ1-1; D is ambiguous. The V and J ends lost 1 base and 7 bases respectively, with 4 bases between them. Germline loops: CDR1 LNHDA, CDR2 SQIVND (reference sequence). The CDR3 runs to 11 residues.

The CDR3 DNA reads TGTGCCAGCAGCTTGGGGCAGGGCGGCTTACAAGAGACCCAGTACTTC. This gives the protein CASSLGQGGLQETQYF. The chain has TRBV5-8 and TRBJ2-5; TRBD1 is a possible D gene (5 bases). Trimming took 0 bases from V and 2 from J, leaving 14 bases between them. CDR3 length equals 16 residues. Germline-derived CDR1 and CDR2 are SGHTS and YDEGEE.